What follows are 20 T cell receptor beta chains derived from one specimen sequenced in a study of radiation and T cells in renal cell carcinoma. The assay was immunoSEQ multiplex PCR, and TCRdb's table has in-frame clones only and misses some. The sample records 120,000 to 150,000 clones, roughly nine tenths being singletons. The time point is: baseline pretreatment blood. Treatment reported: 15 Gy SBRT to primary tumor, nephrectomy 4 weeks later. Material: blood, obtained from a patient whose treatment included radiotherapy and nephrectomy. These receptors all stem from a woman aged 70-85 years with renal cell carcinoma.

The J gene is TRBJ2-3, the V gene TRBV19; D is perhaps TRBD1 or TRBD2 (7 bases each). The CDR3 consists of 16 residues. V shed 5 bases and J shed 4 bases, with 19 bases lying between them. The germline gives CDR1 LNHDA, CDR2 SQIVND (reference sequence). The CDR3 region is CASSPAGGASSDTQYF. As DNA, the CDR3 is TGTGCCAGTAGTCCTGCAGGGGGGGCCTCCTCAGATACGCAGTATTTT.

The genes are TRBV5-1 and TRBJ1-1, with a weak D call TRBD1 (5 bases). The length of the CDR3 is 14 residues. CDR1 is SGHRS and CDR2 is YFSETQ in the germline V gene. V shed 0 bases and J shed 7 bases, with 13 bases lying between them. The CDR3 nucleotides read TGCGCCAGCAGCTTGGCCGCGGGGGAGAGTGAAGCTTTCTTT. This translates into CASSLAAGESEAFF.

To note about this clone: The sample has other DNA sequences that encode this CDR3 too. The rearrangement joins TRBV7-6 to TRBJ1-6; 8 positions match TRBD1. The CDR3 runs to 16 residues. Germline CDR1 is SGHVS and CDR2 is FNYEAQ. Germline trimming cut 5 bases from V and 10 bases from J; bases unmatched to any gene: 13. The CDR3 DNA sequence: TGTGCCAGCAGCCGGGTGCCGGGACAGGCGGGATCACCCCTCCACTTT. This encodes CASSRVPGQAGSPLHF.

The chain has TRBV5-1 and TRBJ2-7, with TRBD1 matching 8 bases. With 4 bases clipped from V and 0 bases from J, the junction kept 9 bases outside the gene matches. Germline-derived CDR1 and CDR2 are SGHRS and YFSETQ. The CDR3 extends over 16 amino acids. DNA for the CDR3: TGCGCCAGCAGCCCTACGACAGGGGTGGTCTCCTACGAGCAGTACTTC. Its protein is CASSPTTGVVSYEQYF.

The CDR3 bases are TGTGCCAGCAGCCCCAGCGCAGCCGGGGAGCTGTTTTTT. This gives the protein CASSPSAAGELFF. The genes are TRBV7-9 and TRBJ2-2; D not resolved. V lost 5 bases, J lost 6 bases, and 10 bases lay in between. The CDR3 totals 13 residues. Germline V lookup: CDR1 SEHNR, CDR2 FQNEAQ (reference sequence).

J is TRBJ2-3 and V is TRBV4-2; 7 bases match TRBD2. J was trimmed by 1 base and V by 0 bases; bases with no gene match: 7. The germline V gene encodes CDR1 LGHNA and CDR2 YNFKEQ. The CDR3 runs 17 residues. The DNA for the CDR3 is TGTGCCAGCAGCCAAGAGTCTAGCGGTTACCGCACAGATACGCAGTATTTT. Encoded protein: CASSQESSGYRTDTQYF.

The V gene is TRBV30, the J gene TRBJ2-3, with a weak D call TRBD1 (5 bases). With 3 bases removed from V and 4 bases from J, the gap between germline ends came to 11 bases. The CDR3 loop spans 13 amino acids. Per germline, CDR1 GTSNPN and CDR2 SVGIG (reference sequence). The CDR3 spells CAWRPGKSDTQYF. CDR3 bases: TGTGCCTGGAGACCAGGGAAATCAGATACGCAGTATTTT.

CDR3 protein: CASSLSDAYEQYF. The CDR3 coding sequence is TGTGCCAGCAGTTTATCGGACGCCTACGAGCAGTACTTC. The chain employs TRBV28 and TRBJ2-7; D is uncertain. The CDR3 contains 13 residues. The germline gives CDR1 MDHEN, CDR2 SYDVKM. Between the trimmed V and J ends, which lost 1 base and 2 bases, there was a span of 6 bases.

A word on this clone: Other DNA variants within this sample encode the same CDR3. V is TRBV30 and J is TRBJ1-6; D is undetermined. The CDR3 totals 14 residues. Trimming removed 0 bases from V and 8 bases from J, with 11 bases in between. Looked up from germline, CDR1 is GTSNPN and CDR2 is SVGIG (reference sequence). CDR3 DNA: TGTGCCTGGAGTGTAATAGGGCGGGATTCACCCCTCCACTTT. Translating it yields CAWSVIGRDSPLHF. The full variable domain, its missing parts supplied by reference TRBV30 and TRBJ1-6, is SQTIHQWPATLVQPVGSPLSLECTVEGTSNPNLYWYRQAAGRGLQLLFYSVGIGQISSEVPQNLSASRPQDRQFILSSKKLLLSDSGFYLCAWSVIGRDSPLHFGNGTRLTVT.

The chain combines TRBV18 with TRBJ1-5; no firm D call. V was shortened by 3 bases and J by 0 bases, with 9 bases between the two germline ends. This CDR3 is built from 15 residues. The V gene's germline CDR1 is KGHSH and CDR2 LQKENI. The CDR3 loop is CASSPTPYSNQPQHF. DNA of the CDR3: TGTGCCAGCTCACCCACCCCTTATAGCAATCAGCCCCAGCATTTT.

V is TRBV11-2 and J is TRBJ1-1; D gene ambiguous. Trimming took off 0 bases at V and 4 bases at J, with 9 bases between the two ends. Germline loops: CDR1 SGHAT, CDR2 FQNNGV. The CDR3 totals 14 residues. CDR3 region: CASSLEGGSTEAFF. The CDR3 DNA is TGTGCCAGCAGCTTAGAAGGTGGCTCCACTGAAGCTTTCTTT.

This clone appeared a single time. J is TRBJ2-2 and V is TRBV6-1; TRBD2 might be the D (6 bases). This CDR3 has 16 residues. Trimming removed 2 bases at V and 1 base at J, with 11 bases between. Germline V CDR1 and CDR2: MNHNS, SASEGT. The CDR3 region is CASSELAGMNTGELFF. CDR3 bases: TGTGCCAGCAGTGAACTCGCGGGAATGAACACCGGGGAGCTGTTTTTT.

The chain combines TRBV13 with TRBJ1-2; possibly TRBD1 for D (6 bases). Germline loops: CDR1 PRHDT, CDR2 FYEKMQ (reference sequence). The germline V and J ends were trimmed by 5 bases and 5 bases, with 9 bases remaining between them. The CDR3 contains 12 residues. The CDR3 DNA sequence: TGTGCCAGCAGCACACAGGGATATGGCTACACCTTC. It translates to CASSTQGYGYTF.

Worth noting for this clone: Other DNA sequences in this sample translate to the same CDR3. The rearrangement links TRBV9 to TRBJ2-7, with 12 nucleotides matching TRBD1. CDR1 is SGDLS, CDR2 YYNGEE, per germline. The J segment lost 2 bases and the V segment lost 2 bases, leaving 2 bases of the junction unmatched. The CDR3 has 15 amino acids. CDR3 DNA sequence: TGTGCCAGCAGCGTGGGACAGGGGGCCGCCTACGAGCAGTACTTC. It translates to CASSVGQGAAYEQYF.

The chain recombines TRBV2 with TRBJ2-3; D could derive from TRBD1 or TRBD2 (6 bases each). The CDR3 contains 14 residues. The V gene lost 6 bases and the J gene lost 4 bases, with 14 bases spanning the gap. Germline lookup yields CDR1 SNHLY and CDR2 FYNNEI. DNA for the CDR3: TGTGCCAGCAGGGTGACAGGAGGGCCAGATACGCAGTATTTT. It yields the protein CASRVTGGPDTQYF.

In this sample, this clone turned up once. Other DNA sequences in the sample encode the same CDR3. The genes are TRBV30 and TRBJ2-3, with D possibly being TRBD1 or TRBD2 (5 bases each). Trimming shortened V by 1 base and J by 1 base, and 6 bases separated the two germline ends. The CDR3 is 13 amino acids. The germline V gene has CDR1 GTSNPN and CDR2 SVGIG (reference sequence). The CDR3 is CAWSGGGTDTQYF. CDR3 coding DNA: TGTGCCTGGAGTGGAGGGGGCACAGATACGCAGTATTTT.

The J gene is TRBJ2-1, the V gene TRBV9, with D unclear. This CDR3 region has 15 residues. The ends were cut back, 0 bases at V and 2 bases at J, with 9 bases in the middle. The germline V gene encodes CDR1 SGDLS and CDR2 YYNGEE. The CDR3 here is CASSVGTNPYNEQFF. In nucleotides, the CDR3 is TGTGCCAGCAGCGTAGGGACGAATCCCTACAATGAGCAGTTCTTC.

This chain joins TRBV27 and TRBJ1-1; D possibly corresponds to TRBD1 (5 bases). The germline CDR1 and CDR2 sequences are MNHEY and SMNVEV (reference sequence). The length of the CDR3 is 14 residues. Deletions cut 6 bases from V and 2 bases from J, with 13 bases between. The CDR3 DNA follows: TGTGCCAGCAGAGTTACGGACACAAACACTGAAGCTTTCTTT. This encodes CASRVTDTNTEAFF.

The CDR3 region has the DNA TGCGCCAGCAGCCAAGGGCGTTGGACAGTTAATTCACCCCTCCACTTT. This translates into CASSQGRWTVNSPLHF. The V gene is TRBV4-3, the J gene TRBJ1-6; perhaps TRBD1 as D (6 bases). This CDR3 is built from 16 residues. V lost 1 base, J lost 6 bases, and 13 bases lay in between. Germline V gene sequence: CDR1 LGHNA, CDR2 YSLEER.

The chain has TRBV6-5 and TRBJ1-3; D remains unclear. CDR1 and CDR2 from the germline V gene are MNHEY and SVGAGI. V shed 6 bases and J shed 0 bases, with 9 bases lying between them. The CDR3 consists of 14 residues. The CDR3, as DNA: TGTGCCAGCAGATCCCCAGGCTCTGGAAACACCATATATTTT. The encoded protein is CASRSPGSGNTIYF.